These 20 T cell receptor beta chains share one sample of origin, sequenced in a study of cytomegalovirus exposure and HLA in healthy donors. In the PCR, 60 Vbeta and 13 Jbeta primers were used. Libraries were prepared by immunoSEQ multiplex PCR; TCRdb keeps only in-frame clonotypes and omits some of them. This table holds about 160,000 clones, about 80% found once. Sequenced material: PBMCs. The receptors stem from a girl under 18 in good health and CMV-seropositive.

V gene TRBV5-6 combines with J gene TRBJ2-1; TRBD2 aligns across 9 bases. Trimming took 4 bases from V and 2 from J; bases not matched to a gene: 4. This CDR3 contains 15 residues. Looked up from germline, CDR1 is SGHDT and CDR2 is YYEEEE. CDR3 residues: CASSTRLAAYNEQFF. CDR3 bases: TGTGCCAGCAGCACCAGACTAGCGGCCTACAATGAGCAGTTCTTC.

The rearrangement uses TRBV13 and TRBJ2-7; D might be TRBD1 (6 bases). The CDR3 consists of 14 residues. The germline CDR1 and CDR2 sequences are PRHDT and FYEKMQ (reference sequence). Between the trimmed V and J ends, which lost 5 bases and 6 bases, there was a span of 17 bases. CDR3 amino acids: CASSPISRGSEQYF. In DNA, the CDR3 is TGTGCCAGCAGCCCGATTAGCAGGGGCAGCGAGCAGTACTTC. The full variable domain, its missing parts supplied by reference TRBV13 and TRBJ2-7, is AAGVIQSPRHLIKEKRETATLKCYPIPRHDTVYWYQQGPGQDPQFLISFYEKMQSDKGSIPDRFSAQQFSDYHSELNMSSLELGDSALYFCASSPISRGSEQYFGPGTRLTVT.

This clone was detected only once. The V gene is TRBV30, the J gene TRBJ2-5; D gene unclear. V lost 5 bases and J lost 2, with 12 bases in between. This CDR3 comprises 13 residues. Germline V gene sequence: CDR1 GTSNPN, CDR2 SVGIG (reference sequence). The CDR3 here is CAWAGAEQETQYF. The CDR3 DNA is TGTGCCTGGGCTGGTGCGGAGCAAGAGACCCAGTACTTC.

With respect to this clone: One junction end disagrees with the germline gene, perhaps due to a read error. In DNA, the CDR3 is TGTGCCAGCAGTCGACAGGGACGGAACCCTGAAGCTTTCTTT. Translation: CASSRQGRNPEAFF. The rearrangement uses TRBV27 and TRBJ1-1, with 7 bases that match TRBD1. This CDR3 region has 14 residues. Germline V CDR1 and CDR2: MNHEY, SMNVEV (reference sequence).

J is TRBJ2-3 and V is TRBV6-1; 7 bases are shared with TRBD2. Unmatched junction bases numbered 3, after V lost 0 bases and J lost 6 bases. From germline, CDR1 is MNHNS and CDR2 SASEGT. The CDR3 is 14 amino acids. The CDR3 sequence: CASSEALGGDTQYF. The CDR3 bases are TGTGCCAGCAGTGAAGCGCTGGGAGGGGATACGCAGTATTTT.

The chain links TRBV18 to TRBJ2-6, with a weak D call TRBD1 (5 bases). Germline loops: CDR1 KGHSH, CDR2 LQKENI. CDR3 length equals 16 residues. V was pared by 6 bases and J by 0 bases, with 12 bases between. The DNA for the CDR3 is TGTGCCAGCTCGCCTAATCAGGGCTCTGGGGCCAACGTCCTGACTTTC. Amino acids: CASSPNQGSGANVLTF.

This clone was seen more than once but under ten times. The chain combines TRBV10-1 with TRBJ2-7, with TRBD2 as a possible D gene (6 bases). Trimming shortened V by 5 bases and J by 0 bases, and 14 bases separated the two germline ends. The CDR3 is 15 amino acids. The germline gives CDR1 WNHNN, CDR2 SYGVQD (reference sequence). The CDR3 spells CASSTARRGSYEQYF. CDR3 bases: TGCGCCAGCAGTACCGCGAGGAGGGGCTCCTACGAGCAGTACTTC.

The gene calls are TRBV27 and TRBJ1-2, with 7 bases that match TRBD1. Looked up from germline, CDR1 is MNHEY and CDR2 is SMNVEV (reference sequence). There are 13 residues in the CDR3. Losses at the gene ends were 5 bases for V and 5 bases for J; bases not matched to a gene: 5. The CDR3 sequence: CASSVTGSYGYTF. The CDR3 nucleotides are TGTGCCAGCAGTGTGACAGGGTCTTATGGCTACACCTTC.

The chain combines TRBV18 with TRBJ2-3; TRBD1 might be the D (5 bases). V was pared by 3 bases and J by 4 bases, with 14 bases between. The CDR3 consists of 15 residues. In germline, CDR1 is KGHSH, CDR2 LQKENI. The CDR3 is CASSPPRKGPDTQYF. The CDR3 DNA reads TGTGCCAGCTCACCGCCTAGGAAGGGGCCAGATACGCAGTATTTT.

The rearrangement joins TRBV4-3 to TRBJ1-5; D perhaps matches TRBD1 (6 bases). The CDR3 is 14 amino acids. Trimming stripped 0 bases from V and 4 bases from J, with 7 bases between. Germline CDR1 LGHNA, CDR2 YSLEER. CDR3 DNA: TGCGCCAGCAGCCAAGATAGGGGGAATCAGCCCCAGCATTTT. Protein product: CASSQDRGNQPQHF.

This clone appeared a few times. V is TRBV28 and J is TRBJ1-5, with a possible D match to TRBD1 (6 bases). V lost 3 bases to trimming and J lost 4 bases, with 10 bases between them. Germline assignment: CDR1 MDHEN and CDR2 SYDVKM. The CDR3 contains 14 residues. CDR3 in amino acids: CASSFLQGNQPQHF. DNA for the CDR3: TGTGCCAGCAGTTTCCTACAGGGAAATCAGCCCCAGCATTTT.

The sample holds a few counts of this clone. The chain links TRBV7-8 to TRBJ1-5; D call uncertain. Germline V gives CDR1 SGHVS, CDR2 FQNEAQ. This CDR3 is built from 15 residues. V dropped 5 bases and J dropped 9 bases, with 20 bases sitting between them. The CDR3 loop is CASSPISERWAPQHF. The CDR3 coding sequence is TGTGCCAGCAGCCCAATTTCCGAACGGTGGGCGCCCCAGCATTTT.

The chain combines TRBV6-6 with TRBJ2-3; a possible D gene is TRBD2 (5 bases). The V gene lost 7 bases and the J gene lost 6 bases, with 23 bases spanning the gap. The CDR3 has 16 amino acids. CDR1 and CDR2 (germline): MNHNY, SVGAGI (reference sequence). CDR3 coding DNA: TGTGCCAGCATCGGGAAGGGCAGTATGTCTTGGGATACGCAGTATTTT. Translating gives CASIGKGSMSWDTQYF.

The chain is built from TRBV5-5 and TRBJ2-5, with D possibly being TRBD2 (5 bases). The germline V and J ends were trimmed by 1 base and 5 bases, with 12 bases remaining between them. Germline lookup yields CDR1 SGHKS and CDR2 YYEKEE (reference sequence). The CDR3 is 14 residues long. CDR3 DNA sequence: TGTGCCAGCAGCTTGTTAGTGACGGGGGAGACCCAGTACTTC. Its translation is CASSLLVTGETQYF.

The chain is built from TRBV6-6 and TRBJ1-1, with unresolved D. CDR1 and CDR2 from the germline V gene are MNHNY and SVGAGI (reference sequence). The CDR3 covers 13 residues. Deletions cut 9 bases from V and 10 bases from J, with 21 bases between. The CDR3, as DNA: TGTGCCAGTGTCGACCAAAAACGCCTAGGAGCTTTCTTT. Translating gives CASVDQKRLGAFF.

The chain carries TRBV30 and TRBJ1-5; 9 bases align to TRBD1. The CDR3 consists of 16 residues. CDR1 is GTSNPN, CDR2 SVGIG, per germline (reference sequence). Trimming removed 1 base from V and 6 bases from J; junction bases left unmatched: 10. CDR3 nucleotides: TGTGCCTGGAGTGGGACAGGGGCTTGGTTCGGTCAGCCCCAGCATTTT. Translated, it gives CAWSGTGAWFGQPQHF. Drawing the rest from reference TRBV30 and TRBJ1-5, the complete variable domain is SQTIHQWPATLVQPVGSPLSLECTVEGTSNPNLYWYRQAAGRGLQLLFYSVGIGQISSEVPQNLSASRPQDRQFILSSKKLLLSDSGFYLCAWSGTGAWFGQPQHFGDGTRLSIL.

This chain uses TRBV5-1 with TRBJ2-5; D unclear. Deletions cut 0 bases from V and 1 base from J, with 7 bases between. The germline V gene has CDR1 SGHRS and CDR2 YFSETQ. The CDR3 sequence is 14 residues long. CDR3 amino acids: CASSLGYSQETQYF. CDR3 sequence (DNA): TGCGCCAGCAGCTTGGGTTACAGCCAAGAGACCCAGTACTTC.

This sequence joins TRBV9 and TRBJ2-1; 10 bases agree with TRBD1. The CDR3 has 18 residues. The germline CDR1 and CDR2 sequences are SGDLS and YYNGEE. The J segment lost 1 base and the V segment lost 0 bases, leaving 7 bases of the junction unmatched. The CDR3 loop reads CASSVAKGGQGSYNEQFF. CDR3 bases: TGTGCCAGCAGCGTAGCTAAAGGGGGACAGGGGTCCTACAATGAGCAGTTCTTC.

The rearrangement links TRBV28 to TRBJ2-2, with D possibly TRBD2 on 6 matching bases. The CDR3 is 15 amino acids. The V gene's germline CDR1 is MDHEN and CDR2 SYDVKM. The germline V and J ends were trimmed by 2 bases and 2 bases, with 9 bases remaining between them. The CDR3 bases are TGTGCCAGCAGTTTAGGCGGGGCAAACACCGGGGAGCTGTTTTTT. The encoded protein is CASSLGGANTGELFF.

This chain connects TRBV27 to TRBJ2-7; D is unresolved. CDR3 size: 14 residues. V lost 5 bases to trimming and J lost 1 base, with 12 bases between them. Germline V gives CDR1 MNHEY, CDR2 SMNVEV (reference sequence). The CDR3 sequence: CASSPRGVSYEQYF. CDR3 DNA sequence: TGTGCCAGCAGTCCCCGCGGCGTTTCCTACGAGCAGTACTTC.